This TCR beta chain was recorded in a study of beta chain features in type 1 diabetes. Regarding the study as a whole: Researchers reported that naive, central memory and Treg TCRB repertoires appeared more similar in patients than in healthy donors. TCRB CDR3s were moderately but significantly shorter in Type 1 diabetes patients in all four CD4+ subsets. For TCRB rearrangement, an influence of HLA type remained unresolved here. A PCR bias possibly favoring shorter templates would apply equally to patients and controls.

Since all of the isolated RNA was reverse transcribed, expressed TCRB transcripts were what got sequenced. Clones were read by immunoSEQ multiplex PCR, and TCRdb kept only the in-frame ones, dropping some. The sample lists some 640,000 clones, roughly 13% occurring once. CDR1 is MNHNY, CDR2 SVGAGI, per germline (reference sequence). This CDR3 comprises 12 residues. Trimming removed 7 bases at V and 2 bases at J, with 9 bases between. Each population that was sorted was more than 98% pure. For this clone: Its antigen remains unknown.

The TCR was taken from a young man with type 1 diabetes. What was sequenced was naive CD4+ T cells from blood. The chain uses TRBV6-6 and TRBJ2-7, with unresolved D. Written as DNA, the CDR3 is TGTGCCAGCACTGGGGAAACCTACGAGCAGTACTTC. This translates into CASTGETYEQYF.